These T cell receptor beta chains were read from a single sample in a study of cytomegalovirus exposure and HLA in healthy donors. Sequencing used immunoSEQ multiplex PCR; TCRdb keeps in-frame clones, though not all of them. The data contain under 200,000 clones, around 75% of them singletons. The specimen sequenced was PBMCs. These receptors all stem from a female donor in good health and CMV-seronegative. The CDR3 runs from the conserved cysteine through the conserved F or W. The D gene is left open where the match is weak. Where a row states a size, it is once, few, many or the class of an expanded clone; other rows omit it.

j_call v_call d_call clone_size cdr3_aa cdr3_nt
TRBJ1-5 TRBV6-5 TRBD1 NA CASSYAGGYQPQHF TGTGCCAGCAGTTACGCAGGGGGCTATCAGCCCCAGCATTTT
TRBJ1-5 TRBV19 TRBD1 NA CASRRPGGQSINNQPQHF TGTGCCAGTAGGAGGCCAGGGGGCCAGAGTATTAACAATCAGCCCCAGCATTTT
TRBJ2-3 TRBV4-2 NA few CASSQRAGSTDTQYF TGTGCCAGCAGCCAAAGGGCAGGGAGCACAGATACGCAGTATTTT
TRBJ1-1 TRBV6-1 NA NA CASIRVTEAFF TGTGCCAGCATCCGGGTCACTGAAGCTTTCTTT
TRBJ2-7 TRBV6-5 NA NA CASSLQGAPNEQYF TGTGCCAGCAGCTTACAGGGTGCCCCTAACGAGCAGTACTTC
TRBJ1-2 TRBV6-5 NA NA CASSSTGHGYTF TGTGCCAGCAGTAGCACAGGGCATGGCTACACCTTC
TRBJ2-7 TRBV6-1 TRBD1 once CASRDPGQGYEQYF TGTGCCAGCAGGGATCCGGGACAGGGCTACGAGCAGTACTTC
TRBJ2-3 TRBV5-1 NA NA CASSSEGASTDTQYF TGCGCCAGCAGCTCGGAAGGGGCTAGCACAGATACGCAGTATTTT
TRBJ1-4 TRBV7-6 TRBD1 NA CASSLDQGATNEKLFF TGTGCCAGCAGCTTGGATCAGGGGGCAACTAATGAAAAACTGTTTTTT
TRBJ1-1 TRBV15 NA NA CATSGVQLNTEAFF TGTGCCACCAGCGGAGTACAGCTGAACACTGAAGCTTTCTTT
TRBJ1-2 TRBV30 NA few CAWTGGWYGYTF TGTGCCTGGACAGGTGGATGGTATGGCTACACCTTC
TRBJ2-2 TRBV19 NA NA CASSPTGNGELFF TGTGCCAGTAGTCCCACAGGAAACGGGGAGCTGTTTTTT
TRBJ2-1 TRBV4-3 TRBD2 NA CASSQDVPGLAREQFF TGCGCCAGCAGCCAAGATGTCCCCGGACTAGCACGGGAGCAGTTCTTC